This entry concerns a single T cell receptor beta chain. Clones were read by immunoSEQ multiplex PCR, and TCRdb kept only the in-frame ones, dropping some. Of about 340,000 clones in the sample, approximately 82% were seen once. This CDR3 contains 11 residues. V gave up 4 bases and J gave up 7 bases, with 8 bases separating them. Germline-derived CDR1 and CDR2 are SGHTA and FQGNSA. This entry comes from a study of blood T cell repertoires in COVID-19. Background on the study: Sites across the United States, Italy and Spain contributed samples from acute and convalescent COVID-19. T cells, B-cell-depleted T cells, or PBMCs provided the cDNA or gDNA that served as material.

The chain employs TRBV7-2 and TRBJ2-7; D not certain. The clonotype was recovered from a man aged 25 to 45 with active or convalescent COVID-19. The sample was peripheral blood. The CDR3 nucleotides are TGTGCCAGCAGCTCCGGTCAAGAGCAGTACTTC. It codes for CASSSGQEQYF.